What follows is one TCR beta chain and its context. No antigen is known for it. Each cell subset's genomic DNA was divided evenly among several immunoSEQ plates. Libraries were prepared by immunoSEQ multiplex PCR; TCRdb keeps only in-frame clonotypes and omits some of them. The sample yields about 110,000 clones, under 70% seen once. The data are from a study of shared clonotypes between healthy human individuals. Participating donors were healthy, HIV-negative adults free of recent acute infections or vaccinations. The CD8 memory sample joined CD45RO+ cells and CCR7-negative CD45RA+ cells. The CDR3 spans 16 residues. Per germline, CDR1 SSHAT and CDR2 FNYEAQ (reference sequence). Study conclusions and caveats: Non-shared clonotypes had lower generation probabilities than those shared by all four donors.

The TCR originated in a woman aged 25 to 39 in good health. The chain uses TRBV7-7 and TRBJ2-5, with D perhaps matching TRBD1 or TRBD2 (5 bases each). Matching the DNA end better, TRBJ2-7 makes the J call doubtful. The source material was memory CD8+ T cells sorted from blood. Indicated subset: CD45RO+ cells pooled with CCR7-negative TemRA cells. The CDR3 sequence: CASSPTTGAPTYEQYF. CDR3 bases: TGTGCCAGCAGCCCAACAACCGGGGCCCCCACCTACGAGCAGTACTTC.